This record covers a single T cell receptor beta chain. What it recognizes is unknown. Antigen-specific CD4+ T cell clonotypes were called by their expansion after viral peptide-pool culture in ViraFEST. Isolation of CD4+ T cells took place after 10 days of culture. Previously uninfected by SARS-CoV-2, the vaccine recipients also showed negative nucleocapsid antibodies. Peptides at about 10 ug/ml and IL-2 at 9 to 10 IU/ml were added to fewer than 2.5 million PBMC per well. A half-medium replacement with IL-2 medium was carried out on days 3 and 7. The germline CDR1 and CDR2 sequences are DFQATT and SNEGSKA (reference sequence). CDR3 length equals 12 residues. Unmatched junction bases numbered 2, after V lost 3 bases and J lost 5 bases. The sample is drawn from a study of vaccination effects on CD4 cells after COVID-19. Regarding the study as a whole: In the late period after vaccination, infection- and vaccine-induced clones contracted markedly.

Some clones are missing from TCRdb's copy, which holds only in-frame ones; the method was immunoSEQ multiplex PCR. The sample contains approximately 76,000 clones, about four fifths of which appear only once. The sample consisted of CD4+ T cells from PBMCs cultured with SARS-CoV-2 spike peptides, taken before COVID-19 vaccination. The V and J genes are TRBV20-1 and TRBJ2-5; 8 bases agree with TRBD2. This TCR was recovered from a human donor who received a COVID-19 vaccine. The CDR3 loop is CSASSSGETQYF. CDR3 bases: TGCAGTGCTAGTTCTAGCGGGGAGACCCAGTACTTC.